The T cell receptor beta chain described here comes from a study of Graves' ophthalmopathy and Graves' hyperthyroidism. General study points: Predictions made by the model for ophthalmopathy progression reached 55% to 71% sensitivity and less than 80% specificity.

The CDR3 runs 14 residues. Germline CDR1 is SGHRS and CDR2 is YFSETQ. Trimming left V 4 bases short and J 0 bases short, with 11 bases between. TCR beta CDR3 regions were amplified from RNA transcripts. Following a first-round RT-PCR that used HTBI primers, a second-round multiplex PCR was carried out. TCRdb independently ran MiXCR on the multiplex PCR reads; one entry per CDR3 protein. The repertoire has some 400,000 distinct CDR3 sequences, 15% to 20% of them found once; the top ten carry 1.6%. This clonotype was seen at least ten times. Its antigen is unidentified. V is TRBV5-1 and J is TRBJ2-7; D may be TRBD1 or TRBD2 (5 bases each). Sequencing was done on a sample of peripheral blood. The clonotype originates from a woman aged 18-29 years with Graves' ophthalmopathy. CDR3 residues: CASSPEGRSYEQYF. In nucleotides, the CDR3 is TGCGCCAGCAGCCCTGAGGGGCGCTCCTACGAGCAGTACTTC.